These 4 T cell receptor beta chains share one sample of origin, sequenced in a study of cytomegalovirus exposure and HLA in healthy donors. Repertoires were generated with immunoSEQ multiplex PCR, while TCRdb's copy carries only in-frame clones and drops some. The data hold 250,000 to 400,000 clones, with roughly 88% observed a single time. Material for sequencing was PBMCs. The origin of the receptors is a man aged 30 to 45 in good health and CMV-seronegative.

The chain uses TRBV4-1 and TRBJ2-7, with D perhaps matching TRBD1 (6 bases). Deletions cut 0 bases from V and 7 bases from J, with 16 bases between. This CDR3 is built from 15 residues. Germline V gene data show CDR1 as MGHRA and CDR2 as YSYEKL. The chain's CDR3 is CASSQELGAWGEQYF. CDR3 in DNA: TGCGCCAGCAGCCAAGAGCTGGGGGCCTGGGGGGAGCAGTACTTC.

V usage is TRBV6-1 and J usage is TRBJ1-1; 8 nucleotides agree with TRBD1. V shed 5 bases, J shed 2 bases, and the junction held 7 bases outside the gene matches. CDR1 is MNHNS, CDR2 SASEGT, per germline. The CDR3 totals 15 residues. The CDR3 region is CASSIQTGANTEAFF. The CDR3 nucleotides are TGTGCCAGCAGTATACAGACAGGGGCTAACACTGAAGCTTTCTTT.

The rearrangement joins TRBV19 to TRBJ2-7, with TRBD1 matching over 7 bases. The CDR3 is 13 residues long. In germline, CDR1 is LNHDA, CDR2 SQIVND (reference sequence). V lost 4 bases and J lost 6; bases outside the gene matches: 6. CDR3 protein: CASSTITGVEQYF. The CDR3 DNA reads TGTGCCAGTAGTACCATAACAGGGGTCGAGCAGTACTTC.

This clone was counted once. V is TRBV7-9 and J is TRBJ2-3, with 10 bases lining up with TRBD2. CDR1 SEHNR and CDR2 FQNEAQ come from the germline V gene (reference sequence). With 4 bases clipped from V and 0 bases from J, the junction kept 4 bases outside the gene matches. The CDR3 spans 16 residues. The CDR3 loop is CASSSGLAESTDTQYF. CDR3 sequence (DNA): TGTGCCAGCAGCTCCGGACTAGCGGAAAGCACAGATACGCAGTATTTT.